This TCR beta chain comes out of a study of blood T cells in healthy people across ages. Study-level findings and limits: Samples with more naive T cells showed higher observed beta diversity. Diversity figures derived from one million T cells were judged to underestimate the true value.

Deletions cut 1 base from V and 11 bases from J, with 20 bases between. The CDR3 extends over 15 amino acids. Germline CDR1 is SGHTA and CDR2 is FQGTGA. In the case of this clonotype: Its antigen is unknown.

Russia was home to the donors, healthy Caucasian individuals aged about 6 to 90. For the second PCR, which ran for about 7 to 11 cycles, a sample-barcoded 5' primer and a J-beta primer mix were used. Each cDNA molecule was tagged by a template-switch adaptor that had 12 random nucleotides. TCRdb re-analysed the 5' RACE reads in MiXCR, keeping a single row per CDR3 protein. The sample holds 800,000 or so distinct CDR3 sequences, 46% seen once. The receptor was isolated from a man older than 75 in good health. The sequenced material came from blood. V and J are TRBV7-3 and TRBJ2-5, with D perhaps matching TRBD2 (6 bases). CDR3 nucleotide sequence: TGTGCCAGCAGCTTAATGGGGGGATCCTACAATGAGCAGTACTTC. Encoded protein: CASSLMGGSYNEQYF.